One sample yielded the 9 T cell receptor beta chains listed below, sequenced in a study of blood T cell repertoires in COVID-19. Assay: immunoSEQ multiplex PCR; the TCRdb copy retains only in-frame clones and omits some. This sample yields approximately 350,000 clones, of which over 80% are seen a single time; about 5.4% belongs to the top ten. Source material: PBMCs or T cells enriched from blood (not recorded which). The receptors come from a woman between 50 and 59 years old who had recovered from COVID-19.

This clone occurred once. The CDR3 region has the DNA TGCAGTGCTAGTCCGAGCCAATACGAGCAGTACTTC. Residues: CSASPSQYEQYF. The chain joins TRBV20-1 to TRBJ2-7; D unresolved. The germline V and J ends were trimmed by 3 bases and 4 bases, with 10 bases remaining between them. There are 12 residues in the CDR3. Germline lookup yields CDR1 DFQATT and CDR2 SNEGSKA (reference sequence).

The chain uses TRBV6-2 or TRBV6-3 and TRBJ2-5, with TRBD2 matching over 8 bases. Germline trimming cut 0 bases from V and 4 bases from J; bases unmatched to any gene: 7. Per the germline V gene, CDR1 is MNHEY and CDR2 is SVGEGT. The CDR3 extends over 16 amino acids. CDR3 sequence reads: CASSYSPAGVRETQYF. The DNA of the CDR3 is TGTGCCAGCAGTTACTCCCCAGCGGGGGTGAGAGAGACCCAGTACTTC.

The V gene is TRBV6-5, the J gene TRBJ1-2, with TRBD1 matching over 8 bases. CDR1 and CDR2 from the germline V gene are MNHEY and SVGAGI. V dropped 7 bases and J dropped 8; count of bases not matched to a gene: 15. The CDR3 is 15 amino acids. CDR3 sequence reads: CASISGGRQSWGYTF. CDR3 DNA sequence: TGTGCCAGCATTTCAGGGGGCAGACAGTCTTGGGGCTACACCTTC.

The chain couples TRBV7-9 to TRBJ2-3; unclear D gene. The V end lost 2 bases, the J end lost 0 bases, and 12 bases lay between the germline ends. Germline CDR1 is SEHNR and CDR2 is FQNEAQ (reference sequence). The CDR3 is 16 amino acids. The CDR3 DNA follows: TGTGCCAGCAGCTTACTGGGCGAACCTAGCACAGATACGCAGTATTTT. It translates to CASSLLGEPSTDTQYF.

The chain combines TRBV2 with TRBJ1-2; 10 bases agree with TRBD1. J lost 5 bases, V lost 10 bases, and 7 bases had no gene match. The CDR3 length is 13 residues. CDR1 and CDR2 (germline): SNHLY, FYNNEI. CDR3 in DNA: TGTGCCAAACCCGGACAGGGGGTTTATGGCTACACCTTC. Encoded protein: CAKPGQGVYGYTF. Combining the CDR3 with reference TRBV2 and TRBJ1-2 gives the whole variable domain EPEVTQTPSHQVTQMGQEVILRCVPISNHLYFYWYRQILGQKVEFLVSFYNNEISEKSEIFDDQFSVERPDGSNFTLKIRSTKLEDSAMYFCAKPGQGVYGYTFGSGTRLTVV.

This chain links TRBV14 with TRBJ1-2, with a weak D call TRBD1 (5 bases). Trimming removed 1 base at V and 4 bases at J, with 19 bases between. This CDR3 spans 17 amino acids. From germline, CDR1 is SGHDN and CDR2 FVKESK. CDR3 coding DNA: TGTGCCAGCAGCCAAGGTAGCTGGTGGGGGGACGGCTATGGCTACACCTTC. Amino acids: CASSQGSWWGDGYGYTF.

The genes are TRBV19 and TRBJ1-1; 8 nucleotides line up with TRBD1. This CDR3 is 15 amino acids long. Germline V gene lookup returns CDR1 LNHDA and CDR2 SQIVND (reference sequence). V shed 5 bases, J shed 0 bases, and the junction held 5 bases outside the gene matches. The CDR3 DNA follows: TGTGCCAGTAGTCCCTGGACAGGGATGAACACTGAAGCTTTCTTT. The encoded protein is CASSPWTGMNTEAFF.

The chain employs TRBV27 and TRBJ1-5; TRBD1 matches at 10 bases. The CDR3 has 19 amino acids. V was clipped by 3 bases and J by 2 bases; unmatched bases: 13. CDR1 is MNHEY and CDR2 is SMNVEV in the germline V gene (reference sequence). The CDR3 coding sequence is TGTGCCAGCAGTTTTTCCTTCACCGGGACAGGGGTCGGCAATCAGCCCCAGCATTTT. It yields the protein CASSFSFTGTGVGNQPQHF.

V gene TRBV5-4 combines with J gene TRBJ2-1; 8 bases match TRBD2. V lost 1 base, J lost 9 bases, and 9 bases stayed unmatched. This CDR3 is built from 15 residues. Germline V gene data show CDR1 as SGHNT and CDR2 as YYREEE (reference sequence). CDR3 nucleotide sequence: TGTGCCAGCAGCTTGAGCGGAGCGGGAGAAGGTGAGCAGTTCTTC. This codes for CASSLSGAGEGEQFF.